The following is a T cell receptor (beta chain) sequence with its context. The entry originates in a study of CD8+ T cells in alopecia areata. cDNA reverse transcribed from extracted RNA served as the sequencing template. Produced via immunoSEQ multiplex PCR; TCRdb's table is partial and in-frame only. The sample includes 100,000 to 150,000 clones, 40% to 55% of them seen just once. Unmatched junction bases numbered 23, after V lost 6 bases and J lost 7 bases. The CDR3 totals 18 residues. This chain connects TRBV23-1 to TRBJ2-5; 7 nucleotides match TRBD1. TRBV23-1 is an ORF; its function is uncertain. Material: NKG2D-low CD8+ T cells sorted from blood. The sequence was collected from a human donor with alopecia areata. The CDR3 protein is CASRQGGDRPTFIRTQYF. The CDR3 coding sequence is TGCGCCAGCAGACAGGGTGGGGACAGACCCACTTTTATAAGGACCCAGTACTTC.